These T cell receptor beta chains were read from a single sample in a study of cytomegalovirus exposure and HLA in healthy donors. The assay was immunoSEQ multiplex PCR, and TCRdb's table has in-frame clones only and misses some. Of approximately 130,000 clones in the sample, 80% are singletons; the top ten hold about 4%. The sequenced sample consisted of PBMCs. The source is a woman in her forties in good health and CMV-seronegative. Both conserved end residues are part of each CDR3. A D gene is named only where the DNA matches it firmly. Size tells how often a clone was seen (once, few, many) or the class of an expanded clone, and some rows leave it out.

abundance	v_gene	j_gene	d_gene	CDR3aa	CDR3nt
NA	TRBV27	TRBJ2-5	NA	CAGSSTGYQETQYF	TGTGCCGGCAGTTCAACAGGGTACCAAGAGACCCAGTACTTC
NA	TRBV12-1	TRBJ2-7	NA	CASSFGVAGVPSYEQYF	TGTGCCAGCAGCTTTGGGGTAGCGGGAGTCCCATCCTACGAGCAGTACTTC
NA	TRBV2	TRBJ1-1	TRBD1	CASSLWDSQRWAFF	TGTGCCAGCAGTCTTTGGGACAGCCAACGATGGGCTTTCTTT
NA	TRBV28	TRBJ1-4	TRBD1	CASSFRGGNEKLFF	TGTGCCAGCAGTTTCAGAGGGGGCAATGAAAAACTGTTTTTT
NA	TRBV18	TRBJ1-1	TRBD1	CASSQGQPEAFF	TGTGCCAGCTCACAGGGACAGCCTGAAGCTTTCTTT
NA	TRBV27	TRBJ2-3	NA	CASTIIAASDPPDTQYF	TGTGCCAGCACCATCATAGCGGCTAGCGACCCGCCAGATACGCAGTATTTT
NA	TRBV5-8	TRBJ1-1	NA	CASSPRVVNTEAFF	TGTGCCAGCAGCCCGCGCGTCGTTAACACTGAAGCTTTCTTT
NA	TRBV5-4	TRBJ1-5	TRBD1	CASSRDRDQPQHF	TGTGCCAGCAGCCGTGACAGGGACCAGCCCCAGCATTTT
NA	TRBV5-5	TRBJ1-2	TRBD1	CASSDRVGYTF	TGTGCCAGCAGCGACAGGGTTGGCTACACCTTC
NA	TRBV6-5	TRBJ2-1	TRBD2	CASSYSGLATTNEQFF	TGTGCCAGCAGTTACTCGGGACTAGCGACTACGAATGAGCAGTTCTTC
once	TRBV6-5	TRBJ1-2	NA	CASSYAGTVGYTF	TGTGCCAGCAGTTACGCAGGAACAGTCGGCTACACCTTC
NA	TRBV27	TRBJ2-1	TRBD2	CASSLLGTSGTSEQFF	TGTGCCAGCAGTTTGTTAGGGACTAGCGGGACTTCTGAGCAGTTCTTC
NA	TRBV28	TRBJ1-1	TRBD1	CASSWTGLEAFF	TGTGCCAGCAGTTGGACAGGGTTAGAAGCTTTCTTT
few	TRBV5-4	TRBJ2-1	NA	CASSPAGQRSVNEQFF	TGTGCCAGCAGCCCCGCGGGTCAACGATCCGTCAATGAGCAGTTCTTC
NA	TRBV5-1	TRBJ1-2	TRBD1	CASSGDSYGYTF	TGCGCCAGCAGCGGGGACAGCTATGGCTACACCTTC
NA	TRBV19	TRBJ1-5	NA	CASTPQGSPNQPQHF	TGTGCCAGTACACCCCAGGGCAGCCCCAATCAGCCCCAGCATTTT
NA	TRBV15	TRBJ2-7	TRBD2	CATSRDPLVPGGSYEQYF	TGTGCCACCAGCAGAGATCCCTTGGTCCCGGGGGGGTCCTACGAGCAGTACTTC
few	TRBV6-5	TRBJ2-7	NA	CASSYLGDSTEEQYF	TGTGCCAGCAGTTACCTCGGGGACTCCACGGAAGAGCAGTACTTC
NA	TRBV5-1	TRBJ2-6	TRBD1	CASSSGGFGGANVLTF	TGCGCCAGCAGCTCAGGGGGCTTCGGTGGGGCCAACGTCCTGACTTTC
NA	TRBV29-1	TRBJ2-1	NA	CSVLPPGFNEQFF	TGCAGCGTTCTACCACCAGGGTTCAATGAGCAGTTCTTC
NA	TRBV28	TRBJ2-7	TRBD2	CASSLGLAGGLTYEQYF	TGTGCCAGCAGTTTAGGGCTAGCGGGAGGGCTTACCTACGAGCAGTACTTC
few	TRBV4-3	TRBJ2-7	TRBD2	CASSLSAGAGEQYF	TGCGCCAGCAGCCTATCGGCGGGAGCGGGCGAGCAGTACTTC
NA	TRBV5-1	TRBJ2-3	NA	CASSLSGQSTDTQYF	TGCGCCAGCAGCTTGAGTGGGCAGAGCACAGATACGCAGTATTTT
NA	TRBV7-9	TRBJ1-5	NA	CASSITGISGNQPQHF	TGTGCCAGCAGCATTACAGGGATTAGCGGCAATCAGCCCCAGCATTTT
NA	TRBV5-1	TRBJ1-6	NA	CASSPLEGGNSPLHF	TGCGCCAGCAGCCCCTTGGAGGGAGGCAATTCACCCCTCCACTTT
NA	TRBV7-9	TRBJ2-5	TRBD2	CASSTGVLAGQETQYF	TGTGCCAGCTCTACCGGGGTACTAGCGGGACAAGAGACCCAGTACTTC
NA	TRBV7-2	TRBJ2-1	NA	CASSPLSPISYNEQFF	TGTGCCAGCAGCCCTCTTAGTCCGATCTCCTACAATGAGCAGTTCTTC
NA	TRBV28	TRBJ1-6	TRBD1	CASTTGMYSPLHF	TGTGCCAGCACGACAGGGATGTATTCACCCCTCCACTTT
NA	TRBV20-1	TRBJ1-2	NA	CSALFYGYTF	TGCAGTGCCCTCTTTTATGGCTACACCTTC
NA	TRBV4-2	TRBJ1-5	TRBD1	CASSQGQMGNQPQHF	TGTGCCAGCAGCCAGGGACAGATGGGCAATCAGCCCCAGCATTTT
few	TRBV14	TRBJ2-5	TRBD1	CASSQDFRDRGQETQYF	TGTGCCAGCAGCCAAGATTTCAGGGACAGGGGGCAAGAGACCCAGTACTTC
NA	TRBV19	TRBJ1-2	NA	CASSEQPAGYGYTF	TGTGCCAGTAGCGAACAGCCGGCTGGGTATGGCTACACCTTC
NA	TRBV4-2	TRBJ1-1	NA	CASSQDHDRNTEAFF	TGTGCCAGCAGCCAAGATCACGACAGGAACACTGAAGCTTTCTTT
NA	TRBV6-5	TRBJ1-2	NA	CASSSPGHSYGYTF	TGTGCCAGCAGTTCCCCGGGACACAGCTATGGCTACACCTTC
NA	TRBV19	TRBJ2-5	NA	CASSIATRGGETQYF	TGTGCCAGTAGTATAGCAACGCGAGGAGGGGAGACCCAGTACTTC
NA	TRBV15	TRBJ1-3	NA	CATSAGGNTIYF	TGTGCCACCAGTGCGGGAGGAAACACCATATATTTT
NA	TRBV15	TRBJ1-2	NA	CATSREVGRRFQANYGYTF	TGTGCCACCAGCAGAGAGGTTGGGAGGCGGTTTCAAGCTAACTATGGCTACACCTTC
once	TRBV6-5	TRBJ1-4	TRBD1	CASSYSGGAVHEKLFF	TGTGCCAGCAGTTACTCAGGGGGCGCGGTTCATGAAAAACTGTTTTTT
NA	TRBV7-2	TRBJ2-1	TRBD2	CASSSRTSGSTEQFF	TGTGCCAGCAGCTCACGGACTAGCGGGAGTACTGAGCAGTTCTTC
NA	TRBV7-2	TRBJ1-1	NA	CASSLGGRTEAFF	TGTGCCAGCAGCTTAGGAGGGAGAACTGAAGCTTTCTTT
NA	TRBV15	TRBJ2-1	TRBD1	CATSRVEGGWEFF	TGTGCCACCAGCAGAGTCGAAGGGGGCTGGGAGTTCTTC
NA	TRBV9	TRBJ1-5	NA	CASSVEGSPQHF	TGTGCCAGCAGCGTGGAGGGATCACCCCAGCATTTT
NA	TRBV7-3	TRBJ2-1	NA	CASSTPGNEQFF	TGTGCCAGCAGCACCCCGGGGAATGAGCAGTTCTTC
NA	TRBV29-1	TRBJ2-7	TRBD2	CSVPQTSGETPAYEQYF	TGCAGCGTCCCCCAGACTAGCGGTGAGACCCCCGCCTACGAGCAGTACTTC
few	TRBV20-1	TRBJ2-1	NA	CSASTRGFF	TGCAGTGCTAGTACCAGAGGGTTCTTC
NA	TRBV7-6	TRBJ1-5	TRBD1	CASSLGGGQGDQPQHF	TGTGCCAGCAGCTTAGGAGGGGGACAGGGGGATCAGCCCCAGCATTTT